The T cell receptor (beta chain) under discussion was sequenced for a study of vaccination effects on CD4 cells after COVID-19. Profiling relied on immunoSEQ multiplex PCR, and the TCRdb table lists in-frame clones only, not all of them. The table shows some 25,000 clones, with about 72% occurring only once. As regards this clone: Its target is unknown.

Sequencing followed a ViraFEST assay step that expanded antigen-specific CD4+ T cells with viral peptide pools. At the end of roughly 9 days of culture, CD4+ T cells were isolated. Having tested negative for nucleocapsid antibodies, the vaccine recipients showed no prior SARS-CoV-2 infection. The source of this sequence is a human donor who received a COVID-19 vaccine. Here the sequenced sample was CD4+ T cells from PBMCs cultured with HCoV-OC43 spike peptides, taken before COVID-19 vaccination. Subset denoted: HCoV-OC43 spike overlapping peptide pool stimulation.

CDR3 DNA: TGTGCCTGGACAGATGGGCCGGGGCAGCCCCAGCATTTT. Its protein product is CAWTDGPGQPQHF. V usage is TRBV30 and J usage is TRBJ1-5, with D unresolved. V lost 4 bases, J lost 7 bases, and 14 bases lay in between. This CDR3 has 13 residues. In germline, CDR1 is GTSNPN, CDR2 SVGIG (reference sequence).